This passage covers 20 T cell receptor beta chains from one sample sequenced in a study of cytomegalovirus exposure and HLA in healthy donors. The repertoire was sequenced with immunoSEQ multiplex PCR; TCRdb's copy has only in-frame clones and lacks some. The sample has approximately 20,000 clones; under 98% are singletons. Sequencing was carried out using PBMCs. The source of these receptors is a man aged 25-45 years in good health and CMV-seropositive.

This rearrangement joins TRBV10-3 to TRBJ1-1, with D possibly TRBD1 on 5 matching bases. CDR3 size: 15 residues. Trimming pared 4 bases from V and 5 bases from J, leaving 17 bases between. Per the germline V gene, CDR1 is ENHRY and CDR2 is SYGVKD. The CDR3 reads CAISGLGTRKTEAFF. CDR3 nucleotides: TGTGCCATCAGTGGGTTAGGGACTAGAAAGACTGAAGCTTTCTTT.

The chain combines TRBV28 with TRBJ1-5, with D possibly being TRBD1 (5 bases). Germline V gives CDR1 MDHEN, CDR2 SYDVKM. V was shortened by 8 bases and J by 5 bases, with 16 bases between the two germline ends. This CDR3 comprises 14 residues. CDR3 residues: CASGLGALYQPQHF. CDR3 sequence (DNA): TGTGCCAGCGGCTTAGGGGCTTTGTATCAGCCCCAGCATTTT.

V gene TRBV11-3 combines with J gene TRBJ2-1; maybe TRBD2 (6 bases). The V gene lost 1 base and the J gene lost 6 bases, with 10 bases spanning the gap. This CDR3 is built from 14 residues. The germline gives CDR1 SGHNT, CDR2 YENEEA. The chain's CDR3 is CASSLGWGVNEQFF. Here the CDR3 DNA reads TGTGCCAGCAGCTTAGGGTGGGGGGTCAATGAGCAGTTCTTC.

The chain joins TRBV5-1 to TRBJ1-5, with D possibly TRBD1 on 6 matching bases. This CDR3 spans 14 amino acids. V shed 4 bases and J shed 4 bases, with 12 bases lying between them. Germline CDR1 is SGHRS and CDR2 is YFSETQ. The CDR3 nucleotides are TGCGCCAGCAGCACCGGGACACCAAATCAGCCCCAGCATTTT. Its translation: CASSTGTPNQPQHF.

This clone was counted a single time. The genes are TRBV29-1 and TRBJ1-2; D gene uncertain. CDR3 length: 12 amino acids. The germline gives CDR1 SQVTM, CDR2 ANQGSEA. The V end lost 5 bases, the J end lost 2 bases, and 9 bases lay between the germline ends. The CDR3 sequence is CSVFGLNYGYTF. CDR3 nucleotides: TGCAGCGTTTTCGGTCTGAACTATGGCTACACCTTC.

The V gene is TRBV18, the J gene TRBJ1-3; the D is unclear. Germline assignment: CDR1 KGHSH and CDR2 LQKENI. V lost 6 bases and J lost 2, with 11 bases in between. This CDR3 has 14 residues. The CDR3 sequence is CASSSTDTGNTIYF. CDR3 in DNA: TGTGCCAGCTCTAGTACAGACACTGGAAACACCATATATTTT. Together with reference TRBV18 and TRBJ1-3, the CDR3 gives the full variable domain: NAGVMQNPRHLVRRRGQEARLRCSPMKGHSHVYWYRQLPEEGLKFMVYLQKENIIDESGMPKERFSAEFPKEGPSILRIQQVVRGDSAAYFCASSSTDTGNTIYFGEGSWLTVV.

The chain couples TRBV7-2 to TRBJ2-5; D might be TRBD2 (6 bases). Per the germline V gene, CDR1 is SGHTA and CDR2 is FQGNSA. The CDR3 extends over 12 amino acids. The V gene lost 8 bases and the J gene lost 5 bases, with 12 bases spanning the gap. CDR3 region: CASVPGVETQYF. The CDR3 nucleotides read TGTGCCAGCGTCCCGGGAGTTGAGACCCAGTACTTC.

The gene calls are TRBV5-1 and TRBJ2-7; TRBD2 might be the D (7 bases). Germline CDR1 reads SGHRS; CDR2 reads YFSETQ. V lost 1 base, J lost 6 bases, and 20 bases lay in between. CDR3 size: 16 residues. Here the CDR3 reads CASSLSAGAGEGEQYF. CDR3 nucleotides: TGCGCCAGCAGCTTGAGTGCGGGGGCGGGAGAGGGCGAGCAGTACTTC.

This clone appeared once. The rearrangement joins TRBV10-1 to TRBJ2-2; perhaps TRBD2 as D (6 bases). The CDR3 length is 13 residues. Trimming removed 6 bases from V and 4 bases from J, with 9 bases in between. Germline V lookup: CDR1 WNHNN, CDR2 SYGVQD (reference sequence). The CDR3 region is CASRRESTGELFF. CDR3 coding DNA: TGCGCCAGCAGACGGGAGAGCACCGGGGAGCTGTTTTTT.

In DNA, the CDR3 is TGTGCCAGCAGTGCACAGCAGGGGCCAGACTACGAGCAGTACTTC. Protein sequence: CASSAQQGPDYEQYF. The chain recombines TRBV2 with TRBJ2-7, with D perhaps matching TRBD1 (6 bases). Germline lookup yields CDR1 SNHLY and CDR2 FYNNEI. The V gene lost 4 bases and the J gene lost 3 bases, with 16 bases spanning the gap. The CDR3 is 15 residues long. The full variable domain, completed using reference TRBV2 and TRBJ2-7, is EPEVTQTPSHQVTQMGQEVILRCVPISNHLYFYWYRQILGQKVEFLVSFYNNEISEKSEIFDDQFSVERPDGSNFTLKIRSTKLEDSAMYFCASSAQQGPDYEQYFGPGTRLTVT.

The rearrangement links TRBV7-3 to TRBJ2-5, with 7 bases identical to TRBD2. Germline V gene data show CDR1 as SGHTA and CDR2 as FQGTGA. The CDR3 covers 14 residues. The V and J ends lost 5 bases and 4 bases, in that order; junction bases with no gene match: 7. The CDR3 nucleotides read TGTGCCAGCAGCGCCGGGAGGCCCCCAGAGACCCAGTACTTC. Protein: CASSAGRPPETQYF.

This clone has just a few counts. The chain recombines TRBV4-2 with TRBJ2-1, with D possibly being TRBD2 (6 bases). Trimming took off 0 bases at V and 0 bases at J, with 15 bases between the two ends. This CDR3 comprises 18 residues. The germline V gene has CDR1 LGHNA and CDR2 YNFKEQ. CDR3 sequence: CASSQESGTASSYNEQFF. The CDR3 region has the DNA TGTGCCAGCAGCCAAGAGTCCGGGACTGCAAGCTCCTACAATGAGCAGTTCTTC.

This rearrangement joins TRBV28 to TRBJ1-1; D may be TRBD1 (5 bases). Looked up from germline, CDR1 is MDHEN and CDR2 is SYDVKM. This CDR3 is built from 15 residues. Trimming took off 4 bases at V and 4 bases at J, with 16 bases between the two ends. The CDR3 DNA follows: TGTGCCAGCAGTTCGGGGACTGTTTCGGGCACTGAAGCTTTCTTT. This encodes CASSSGTVSGTEAFF.

The chain has TRBV6-1 and TRBJ2-7, with 10 bases identical to TRBD2. CDR1 and CDR2 (germline): MNHNS, SASEGT. This CDR3 is built from 15 residues. With V trimmed by 2 bases and J by 7 bases, 8 bases remained unmatched. Here the CDR3 DNA reads TGTGCCAGCAGTGAACGAACGTCACTAGCGGGGGAGCAGTACTTC. This translates into CASSERTSLAGEQYF.

This clone was seen just once. This rearrangement joins TRBV9 to TRBJ2-3; 7 bases agree with TRBD2. Unmatched junction bases numbered 4, after V lost 0 bases and J lost 3 bases. The CDR3 consists of 15 residues. From germline, CDR1 is SGDLS and CDR2 YYNGEE. For the CDR3, the DNA is TGTGCCAGCAGCGTAGGGGACTATCTAACAGATACGCAGTATTTT. Amino acids: CASSVGDYLTDTQYF.

V gene TRBV7-9 combines with J gene TRBJ2-7; 7 nucleotides match TRBD1. This CDR3 contains 14 residues. Germline V lookup: CDR1 SEHNR, CDR2 FQNEAQ (reference sequence). Losses at the gene ends were 5 bases for V and 4 bases for J; bases not matched to a gene: 8. CDR3 DNA sequence: TGTGCCAGCAGCCCACCAACAGGGGCGTACGAGCAGTACTTC. Translating it yields CASSPPTGAYEQYF. The entire variable domain, with the rest obtained from reference TRBV7-9 and TRBJ2-7, is as follows: DTGVSQNPRHKITKRGQNVTFRCDPISEHNRLYWYRQTLGQGPEFLTYFQNEAQLEKSRLLSDRFSAERPKGSFSTLEIQRTEQGDSAMYLCASSPPTGAYEQYFGPGTRLTVT.

This chain links TRBV7-3 with TRBJ2-7, with D tentatively TRBD2 (7 bases). The V end lost 3 bases, the J end lost 0 bases, and 18 bases lay between the germline ends. This CDR3 has 17 residues. Germline lookup yields CDR1 SGHTA and CDR2 FQGTGA. CDR3 loop: CASSLSRGGEGSYEQYF. CDR3 nucleotides: TGTGCCAGCAGCTTGTCCCGCGGGGGCGAGGGCTCCTACGAGCAGTACTTC.

The rearrangement uses TRBV18 and TRBJ2-4; D may be TRBD1 (6 bases). V lost 0 bases and J lost 0, with 12 bases in between. The CDR3 is 17 amino acids. The germline gives CDR1 KGHSH, CDR2 LQKENI. CDR3 nucleotide sequence: TGTGCCAGCTCACCACCGTGGGGGCGGCTAGCCAAAAACATTCAGTACTTC. Amino acids: CASSPPWGRLAKNIQYF.

This chain links TRBV28 with TRBJ2-7; 7 positions agree with TRBD1. The germline CDR1 and CDR2 sequences are MDHEN and SYDVKM. The CDR3 loop spans 15 amino acids. Trimming cost V 6 bases and J 5 bases; bases outside gene matches: 13. Here the CDR3 DNA reads TGTGCCAGCAGAGTTTGGACCGGGACAGTGCACGAGCAGTACTTC. This encodes CASRVWTGTVHEQYF.

V gene TRBV5-1 combines with J gene TRBJ2-7; 13 bases align to TRBD2. The CDR3 covers 16 residues. Per germline, CDR1 SGHRS and CDR2 YFSETQ. Trimming at V came to 4 bases and at J to 2 bases, leaving 6 bases not matched to a gene. The CDR3 loop reads CASSQLLAGGTYEQYF. The CDR3 nucleotides read TGCGCCAGCAGCCAACTACTAGCGGGAGGGACCTACGAGCAGTACTTC. Combining the CDR3 with reference TRBV5-1 and TRBJ2-7 gives the whole variable domain KAGVTQTPRYLIKTRGQQVTLSCSPISGHRSVSWYQQTPGQGLQFLFEYFSETQRNKGNFPGRFSGRQFSNSRSEMNVSTLELGDSALYLCASSQLLAGGTYEQYFGPGTRLTVT.